The 7 T cell receptor beta chains below come from one sample, sequenced in a study of vaccination effects on CD4 cells after COVID-19. CD4+ T cell isolation took place after 10 days of culture. Sequencing was performed with immunoSEQ multiplex PCR; in TCRdb, only in-frame clones are kept and a portion is missing. Of about 51,000 clones listed, approximately 74% were seen once; the top ten hold roughly 9.4%. The antigens of these receptors remain unknown. The sequencing used CD4+ T cells from PBMCs cultured without peptide, collected before COVID-19 vaccination. All receptors come from a human donor who had a prior SARS-CoV-2 infection.

This chain uses TRBV10-3 with TRBJ1-5; D remains ambiguous. Germline lookup yields CDR1 ENHRY and CDR2 SYGVKD. The ends were cut back, 0 bases at V and 7 bases at J, with 13 bases in the middle. The CDR3 consists of 15 residues. CDR3 DNA: TGTGCCATCAGTGAGTCGGGCCAGGTAGGCCAGCCCCAGCATTTT. It is translated as CAISESGQVGQPQHF.

The rearrangement uses TRBV3-1 (or the pseudogene TRBV3-2) and TRBJ1-2; 9 bases fit TRBD1. The CDR3 runs 17 residues. With 4 bases clipped from V and 6 bases from J, the junction kept 15 bases outside the gene matches. Germline V gene sequence: CDR1 LGHDT, CDR2 YNNKEL (reference sequence). CDR3 protein: CASSLHPVGTGSDGYTF. For the CDR3, the DNA is TGTGCCAGCAGCCTCCACCCCGTCGGGACAGGGTCGGATGGCTACACCTTC.

The chain combines TRBV19 with TRBJ1-2, with TRBD1 as a possible D gene (5 bases). V was clipped by 0 bases and J by 8 bases, with 10 bases between them. Looked up from germline, CDR1 is LNHDA and CDR2 is SQIVND (reference sequence). The CDR3 is 13 amino acids. DNA for the CDR3: TGTGCCAGTAGTATAGATTACCCAGGGGGCTACACCTTC. This codes for CASSIDYPGGYTF.

CDR3 DNA: TGTGCCAGCAGTTATGCGGATCCCGGGGAGCTGTTTTTT. Translation gives CASSYADPGELFF. The chain recombines TRBV6-5 with TRBJ2-2; D gene uncertain. The V gene's germline CDR1 is MNHEY and CDR2 SVGAGI. CDR3 length: 13 amino acids. With 3 bases removed from V and 6 bases from J, the gap between germline ends came to 8 bases.

The chain employs TRBV24-1 and TRBJ2-3; D gene ambiguous. CDR1 is KGHDR and CDR2 is SFDVKD in the germline V gene. CDR3 length: 14 amino acids. Between the trimmed V and J ends, which lost 3 bases and 2 bases, there was a span of 8 bases. CDR3 in DNA: TGTGCCACCAGTGATCCGACCTCCACAGATACGCAGTATTTT. Translation: CATSDPTSTDTQYF.

The chain uses TRBV6-7 and TRBJ1-2; D possibly corresponds to TRBD1 (5 bases). TRBV6-7 is an ORF for which the function is uncertain. There are 16 residues in the CDR3. The germline V and J ends were trimmed by 0 bases and 5 bases, with 16 bases remaining between them. As DNA, the CDR3 is TGTGCCAGCAGTTACTCGAGCAAGGGGCAGTTTTATGGCTACACCTTC. Translated: CASSYSSKGQFYGYTF.

This clone was found a few times. V gene TRBV5-1 combines with J gene TRBJ2-4; D gene unclear. V was clipped by 4 bases and J by 5 bases, with 16 bases between them. This CDR3 is 15 amino acids long. Per the germline V gene, CDR1 is SGHRS and CDR2 is YFSETQ. In nucleotides, the CDR3 is TGCGCCAGCAGCCTGGCGCTCCAGTCTCAAAACATTCAGTACTTC. Its translation: CASSLALQSQNIQYF.